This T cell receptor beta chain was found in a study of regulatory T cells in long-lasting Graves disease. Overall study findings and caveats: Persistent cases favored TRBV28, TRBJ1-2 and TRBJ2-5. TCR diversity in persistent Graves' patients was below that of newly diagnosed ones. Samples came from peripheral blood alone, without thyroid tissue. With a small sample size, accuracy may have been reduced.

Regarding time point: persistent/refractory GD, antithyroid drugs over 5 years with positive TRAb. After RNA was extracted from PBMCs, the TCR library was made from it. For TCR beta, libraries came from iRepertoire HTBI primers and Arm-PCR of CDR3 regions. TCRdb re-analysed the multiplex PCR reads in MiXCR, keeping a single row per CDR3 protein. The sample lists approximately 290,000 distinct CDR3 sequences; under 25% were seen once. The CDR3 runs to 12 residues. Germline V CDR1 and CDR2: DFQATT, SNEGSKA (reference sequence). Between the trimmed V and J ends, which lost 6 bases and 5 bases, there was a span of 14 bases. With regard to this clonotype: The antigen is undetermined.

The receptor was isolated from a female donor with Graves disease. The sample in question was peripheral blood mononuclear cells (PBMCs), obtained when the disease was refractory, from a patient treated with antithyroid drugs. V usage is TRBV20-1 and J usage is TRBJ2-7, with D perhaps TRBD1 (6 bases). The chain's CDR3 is CSASDRSHEQYF. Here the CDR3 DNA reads TGCAGTGCCAGTGACAGGTCCCACGAGCAGTACTTC.